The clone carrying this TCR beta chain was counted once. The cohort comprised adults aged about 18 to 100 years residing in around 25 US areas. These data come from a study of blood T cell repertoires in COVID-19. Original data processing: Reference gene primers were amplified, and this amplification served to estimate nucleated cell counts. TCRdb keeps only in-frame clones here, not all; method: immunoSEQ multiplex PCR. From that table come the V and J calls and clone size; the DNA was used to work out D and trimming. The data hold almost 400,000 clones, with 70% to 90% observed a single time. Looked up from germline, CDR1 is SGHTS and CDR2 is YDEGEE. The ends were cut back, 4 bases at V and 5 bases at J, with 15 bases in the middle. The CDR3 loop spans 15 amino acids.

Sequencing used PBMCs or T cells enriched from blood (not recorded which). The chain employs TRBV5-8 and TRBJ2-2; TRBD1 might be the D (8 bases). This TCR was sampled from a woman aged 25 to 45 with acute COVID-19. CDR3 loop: CASSRTGRETGELFF. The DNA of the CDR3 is TGTGCCAGCAGCCGGACAGGGAGGGAAACCGGGGAGCTGTTTTTT.